The 6 T cell receptor beta chains reported below all come from one sample, sequenced in a study of blood T cells in healthy people across ages. A sample-barcoded 5' primer and a J-beta primer mix were used in a second PCR of roughly 7 to 12 cycles. TCRdb reprocessed the 5' RACE reads with MiXCR, giving one entry per CDR3 protein. The data hold fewer than 2 million distinct CDR3 sequences, with 35% to 50% observed a single time. Specimen: blood. These receptors were collected from a human donor in good health.

This clonotype was seen more than once but under ten times. This chain connects TRBV28 to TRBJ2-7, with TRBD2 as a possible D gene (6 bases). Germline CDR1 is MDHEN and CDR2 is SYDVKM. V lost 3 bases, J lost 1 base, and 16 bases lay in between. The CDR3 consists of 16 residues. CDR3 nucleotides: TGTGCCAGCAGTTTGATGGGGGTTGGGGGGTCCTACGAGCAGTACTTC. This translates into CASSLMGVGGSYEQYF.

The chain employs TRBV15 and TRBJ2-1; TRBD2 aligns across 8 bases. The CDR3 is 16 residues long. Germline assignment: CDR1 LNHNV and CDR2 YYDKDF (reference sequence). With V trimmed by 8 bases and J by 3 bases, 12 bases remained unmatched. The CDR3 sequence: CATRDSGRGNYNEQFF. CDR3 sequence (DNA): TGTGCCACCCGAGATTCCGGGAGGGGCAACTACAATGAGCAGTTCTTC.

The rearrangement uses TRBV24-1 and TRBJ2-1, with D tentatively TRBD2 (7 bases). This CDR3 is built from 16 residues. Trimming shortened V by 9 bases and J by 5 bases, and 22 bases separated the two germline ends. Germline V lookup: CDR1 KGHDR, CDR2 SFDVKD. CDR3 sequence reads: CATGGPLGEGNNEQFF. CDR3 nucleotide sequence: TGTGCCACCGGGGGGCCCCTAGGGGAGGGAAACAATGAGCAGTTCTTC.

The V and J genes are TRBV20-1 and TRBJ1-2; D unclear. The V and J ends lost 3 bases and 2 bases respectively, with 10 bases between them. The CDR3 totals 13 residues. Germline V CDR1 and CDR2: DFQATT, SNEGSKA (reference sequence). Here the CDR3 DNA reads TGCAGTGCTAGCCACGACGGAAACTATGGCTACACCTTC. This sequence encodes CSASHDGNYGYTF.

In this sample, this clonotype turned up a few times. J is TRBJ1-2 and V is TRBV7-9; D not certain. The V end lost 5 bases, the J end lost 5 bases, and 12 bases lay between the germline ends. Germline CDR1 SEHNR, CDR2 FQNEAQ (reference sequence). The CDR3 extends over 13 amino acids. The CDR3 is CASSAGEVYGYTF. CDR3 in DNA: TGTGCCAGCAGCGCCGGGGAAGTTTATGGCTACACCTTC.

The chain employs TRBV27 and TRBJ1-2; 7 bases match TRBD1. Germline V gene lookup returns CDR1 MNHEY and CDR2 SMNVEV (reference sequence). V dropped 4 bases and J dropped 5; count of bases not matched to a gene: 13. The CDR3 totals 16 residues. CDR3 nucleotide sequence: TGTGCCAGCAGTTCAGCCCCCGGGACAGCGATATATGGCTACACCTTC. Translating it yields CASSSAPGTAIYGYTF.